This T cell receptor (beta chain) was retrieved from a study of blood T cell repertoires in COVID-19. Looking at the study overall: Whether acute or convalescent, the COVID-19 samples came from the United States, Italy and Spain. The analysed material was cDNA or gDNA that came from T cells, B-cell-depleted T cells, or PBMCs.

In the original workflow: Counts of nucleated cells, estimated from reference gene primer amplification, were obtained. Here immunoSEQ multiplex PCR was the method, and the copy in TCRdb shows in-frame clones only, minus some. V, J and clone size are taken as reported in that table, and D and trimming were inferred from the DNA itself. The sample holds over 40,000 clones; over 80% are singletons and the top ten take approximately 12%. Sequencing used peripheral blood. This receptor was taken from a human donor in a cohort sampled during active COVID-19.

DNA for the CDR3: TGTGCCAGCAGTTTATCGGCGGGTTTGAACACTGAAGCTTTCTTT. This gives the protein CASSLSAGLNTEAFF. The rearrangement joins TRBV28 to TRBJ1-1; D not resolved. The CDR3 extends over 15 amino acids. Germline assignment: CDR1 MDHEN and CDR2 SYDVKM. With 1 base removed from V and 0 bases from J, the gap between germline ends came to 9 bases.